The rows below give T cell receptor beta chains drawn from one sample of a study of human T cells and chemical hapten exposure. TCRdb called the RACE reads again in MiXCR, with one record for every CDR3 protein. Of roughly 60,000 distinct CDR3 sequences listed, roughly an eighth are singletons. The sequenced sample was whole blood, obtained in connection with sensitization to the hapten diphenylcyclopropenone (DPC). The source of these receptors is a man aged 30 to 45 with alopecia areata. Some clones in this sample may be carry-over from other donors' samples. The CDR3 runs from the conserved cysteine through the conserved F or W. D genes are given only for firm matches. Where a row states a size, it is once, few, many or the class of an expanded clone; other rows omit it.

few	TRBV11-3	TRBJ2-1	NA	CASSLPANNEQFF	TGTGCCAGCAGCCTCCCGGCTAACAATGAGCAGTTCTTC
few	TRBV20-1	TRBJ2-1	NA	CSARVGGSVDEQFF	TGCAGTGCTAGAGTTGGGGGGTCGGTCGATGAGCAGTTCTTC
few	TRBV6-1	TRBJ1-2	NA	CASRTLGNTADGYTF	TGTGCCAGCAGAACCTTAGGGAACACGGCCGATGGCTACACCTTC
many	TRBV4-3	TRBJ2-2	NA	CASSQDRAGAGGELFF	TGCGCCAGCAGCCAAGATAGGGCCGGGGCGGGCGGGGAGCTGTTTTTT
NA	TRBV20-1	TRBJ1-5	NA	CSARAQGYSNQPQHF	TGCAGTGCTAGGGCACAGGGATATAGCAATCAGCCCCAGCATTTT
NA	TRBV28	TRBJ2-1	NA	CASSGYNEQFF	TGTGCCAGCAGTGGGTACAATGAGCAGTTCTTC
NA	TRBV30	TRBJ1-1	TRBD1	CAWSGQGAYTEAFF	TGTGCCTGGAGTGGACAGGGGGCGTACACTGAAGCTTTCTTT
NA	TRBV12-3/TRBV12-4	TRBJ1-2	NA	CASSLVLTLLFGYTF	TGTGCCAGCAGTTTAGTTTTAACTCTTTTATTTGGCTACACCTTC
many	TRBV6-5	TRBJ1-5	NA	CASSGRAPWNGNQPQHF	TGTGCCAGCAGTGGCCGGGCCCCATGGAATGGCAATCAGCCCCAGCATTTT
many	TRBV7-2	TRBJ2-2	NA	CASSLVRNTGELFF	TGTGCCAGCAGCTTAGTCCGGAACACCGGGGAGCTGTTTTTT
NA	TRBV7-8	TRBJ2-7	NA	CASSSNLVYEQYF	TGTGCCAGCAGCTCTAACCTAGTTTACGAGCAGTACTTC
few	TRBV2	TRBJ1-3	NA	CASRRDGTGNTIYF	TGTGCCAGCAGAAGGGACGGAACTGGAAACACCATATATTTT
many	TRBV4-2	TRBJ1-2	NA	CASSQVRGDYGYTF	TGTGCCAGCAGCCAAGTGAGAGGAGACTATGGCTACACCTTC
NA	TRBV9	TRBJ2-3	NA	CASSVGGTDTQYF	TGTGCCAGCAGCGTAGGTGGCACAGATACGCAGTATTTT
few	TRBV12-3/TRBV12-4	TRBJ1-5	NA	CASSPSLAGTYQPQHF	TGTGCCAGCAGCCCGTCGCTCGCAGGGACCTATCAGCCCCAGCATTTT
many	TRBV19	TRBJ2-7	NA	CASSMWSRQNYEQYF	TGTGCCAGTAGTATGTGGAGCCGCCAGAACTACGAGCAGTACTTC
many	TRBV29-1	TRBJ2-7	TRBD1	CSVEDPIRTGSYEQYF	TGCAGCGTTGAAGATCCCATCAGGACAGGCAGCTACGAGCAGTACTTC
few	TRBV29-1	TRBJ2-5	NA	CSVEETQYF	TGCAGCGTTGAAGAGACCCAGTACTTC
NA	TRBV7-9	TRBJ1-1	NA	CASSSTGEAFF	TGTGCCAGCAGCTCGACAGGTGAAGCTTTCTTT
few	TRBV18	TRBJ2-5	TRBD2	CASSPPGLARETQYF	TGTGCCAGCTCACCACCGGGACTAGCTAGGGAGACCCAGTACTTC
NA	TRBV2	TRBJ2-2	TRBD2	CASSIPGLAGAIYTGELFF	TGTGCCAGCAGTATACCGGGACTAGCGGGGGCCATTTACACCGGGGAGCTGTTTTTT
few	TRBV4-1	TRBJ1-1	NA	CASSQGDLGDTEAFF	TGCGCCAGCAGCCAAGGTGACTTAGGGGACACTGAAGCTTTCTTT
few	TRBV28	TRBJ2-7	NA	CASQVAYEQYF	TGTGCCTCACAGGTGGCCTACGAGCAGTACTTC
NA	TRBV29-1	TRBJ1-5	NA	CSVGTDNQPQHF	TGCAGCGTTGGGACGGACAATCAGCCCCAGCATTTT
NA	TRBV27	TRBJ2-1	TRBD2	CASSCVLAGSPQECNEQFF	TGTGCCAGCAGTTGCGTACTAGCGGGGTCCCCCCAGGAGTGCAATGAGCAGTTCTTC
many	TRBV7-2	TRBJ1-5	NA	CASSLGANQPQHF	TGTGCCAGCAGCTTAGGAGCGAATCAGCCCCAGCATTTT
NA	TRBV5-6	TRBJ2-1	NA	CASRARVSYNEQFF	TGTGCCAGCAGGGCACGGGTCTCCTACAATGAGCAGTTCTTC
NA	TRBV29-1	TRBJ2-2	NA	CSVQGLPNTGELFF	TGCAGCGTCCAGGGCCTCCCGAACACCGGGGAGCTGTTTTTT
NA	TRBV6-6	TRBJ2-3	TRBD2	CASSAPRGASTDTQYF	TGTGCCAGCAGTGCCCCGCGGGGGGCTAGCACAGATACGCAGTATTTT
NA	TRBV29-1	TRBJ1-2	TRBD1	CSVVFWDRGLGYTF	TGCAGCGTTGTATTTTGGGACAGGGGGCTTGGCTACACCTTC
few	TRBV28	TRBJ2-7	NA	CASSLLGAEQYF	TGTGCCAGCAGTCTGTTGGGGGCCGAGCAGTACTTC
NA	TRBV12-3/TRBV12-4	TRBJ1-1	NA	CASSLQGGRTEAFF	TGTGCCAGCAGCTTACAGGGAGGAAGAACTGAAGCTTTCTTT
many	TRBV3-1	TRBJ1-5	NA	CASSQGGQVGQPQHF	TGTGCCAGCAGCCAAGGGGGGCAGGTTGGACAGCCCCAGCATTTT
NA	TRBV2	TRBJ1-5	NA	CATAGRANQPQHF	TGTGCCACCGCTGGCAGGGCGAATCAGCCCCAGCATTTT
few	TRBV7-3	TRBJ2-5	TRBD1	CARGGQGQETQYF	TGTGCCAGGGGAGGACAGGGGCAAGAGACCCAGTACTTC
NA	TRBV9	TRBJ1-2	NA	CTSSYGNYGYTF	TGTACCAGCAGCTACGGGAACTATGGCTACACCTTC
few	TRBV9	TRBJ1-2	TRBD1	CASSVAGPGQGNGYTF	TGTGCCAGCAGCGTAGCCGGACCGGGACAGGGTAATGGCTACACCTTC
few	TRBV9	TRBJ1-1	NA	CASSVEPASEAFF	TGTGCCAGCAGCGTAGAGCCAGCGAGTGAAGCTTTCTTT
few	TRBV12-3/TRBV12-4	TRBJ2-1	NA	CASSLEASLEQFF	TGTGCCAGCAGTTTAGAGGCCTCCCTTGAGCAGTTCTTC
many	TRBV7-2	TRBJ2-1	TRBD1	CASSRDSEAQFF	TGTGCCAGCAGCCGGGACAGCGAAGCGCAGTTCTTC
NA	TRBV20-1	TRBJ2-7	TRBD1	CSARVGQGASYEQYF	TGCAGTGCTAGAGTTGGGCAGGGGGCTTCCTACGAGCAGTACTTC
many	TRBV5-4	TRBJ2-7	TRBD1	CASSPRDRQKSGSYEQYF	TGTGCCAGCAGCCCCCGGGACAGGCAGAAATCGGGCTCCTACGAGCAGTACTTC
few	TRBV12-3/TRBV12-4	TRBJ1-4	NA	CASSLYSNEKLFF	TGTGCCAGCAGTCTATACAGTAATGAAAAACTGTTTTTT
NA	TRBV28	TRBJ1-2	NA	CASSFQDYGYTF	TGTGCCAGCAGTTTCCAAGACTATGGCTACACCTTC
NA	TRBV12-3/TRBV12-4	TRBJ2-4	NA	CASSPGQTKNIQYF	TGTGCCAGCAGTCCCGGACAAACCAAAAACATTCAGTACTTC
many	TRBV11-2	TRBJ1-2	NA	CASSLEPSPWGYTF	TGTGCCAGCAGCTTAGAGCCCTCTCCTTGGGGCTACACCTTC
NA	TRBV28	TRBJ1-1	NA	CASSGSYLNTEAFF	TGTGCCAGCAGTGGGTCATATCTGAACACTGAAGCTTTCTTT
NA	TRBV7-9	TRBJ1-4	TRBD1	CASTGVEEKLFF	TGTGCCAGTACAGGGGTTGAGGAAAAACTGTTTTTT
few	TRBV2	TRBJ1-2	NA	CAGPGMGYTF	TGTGCCGGTCCGGGGATGGGCTACACCTTC
NA	TRBV20-1	TRBJ1-5	NA	CSAVGRRLMGNQPQHF	TGCAGTGCCGTGGGACGGCGCCTCATGGGCAATCAGCCCCAGCATTTT
few	TRBV20-1	TRBJ1-6	TRBD1	CSAISGTGNSPLHF	TGCAGTGCTATTTCCGGGACAGGAAATTCACCCCTCCACTTT
NA	TRBV6-5	TRBJ2-3	TRBD2	CASSYSGGGPGDTQYF	TGTGCCAGCAGTTACTCCGGCGGGGGGCCAGGAGATACGCAGTATTTT
many	TRBV4-3	TRBJ2-2	NA	CASSQEAGNTGELFF	TGCGCCAGCAGCCAAGAGGCGGGGAACACCGGGGAGCTGTTTTTT
many	TRBV7-8	TRBJ1-6	NA	CASSLGEYNSPLHF	TGTGCCAGCAGCTTAGGAGAGTATAATTCACCCCTCCACTTT
NA	TRBV7-6	TRBJ2-5	TRBD1	CASSPIGQGAKETQYF	TGTGCCAGCAGCCCTATCGGACAGGGGGCAAAGGAGACCCAGTACTTC
NA	TRBV10-3	TRBJ2-3	NA	CATGTTDTQYF	TGTGCCACGGGAACCACAGATACGCAGTATTTT
many	TRBV29-1	TRBJ1-1	NA	CSVAPQNGYTEAFF	TGCAGCGTTGCACCCCAGAACGGGTACACTGAAGCTTTCTTT
many	TRBV12-3/TRBV12-4	TRBJ1-2	TRBD1	CASSLRGQGSGYTF	TGTGCCAGCAGTTTAAGGGGACAGGGGTCCGGCTACACCTTC
NA	TRBV7-2	TRBJ2-7	TRBD2	CASSLSASGSSYEQYF	TGTGCCAGCAGCTTATCGGCTAGCGGAAGCTCCTACGAGCAGTACTTC